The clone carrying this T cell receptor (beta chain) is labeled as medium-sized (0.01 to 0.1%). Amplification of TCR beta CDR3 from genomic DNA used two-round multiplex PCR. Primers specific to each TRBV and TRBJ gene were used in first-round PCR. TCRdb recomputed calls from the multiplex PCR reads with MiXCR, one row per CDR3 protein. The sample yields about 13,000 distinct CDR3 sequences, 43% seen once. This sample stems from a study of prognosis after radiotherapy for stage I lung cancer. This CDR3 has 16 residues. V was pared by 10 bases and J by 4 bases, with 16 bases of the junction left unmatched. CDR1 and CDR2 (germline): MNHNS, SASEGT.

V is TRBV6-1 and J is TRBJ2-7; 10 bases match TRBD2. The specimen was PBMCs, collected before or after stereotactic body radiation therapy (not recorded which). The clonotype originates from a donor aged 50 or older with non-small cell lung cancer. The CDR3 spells CATKGASGSFTYEQYF. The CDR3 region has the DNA TGTGCCACCAAAGGGGCTAGCGGGAGTTTCACTTACGAGCAGTACTTC.